Presented here are 28 T cell receptor beta chains from one specimen sequenced in a study of T cell repertoires in cytomegalovirus infection. MiXCR was run by TCRdb on the reads, yielding one entry per CDR3 protein. In the table there are hundreds of thousands of distinct CDR3 sequences, 25% to 30% of which are singletons. These receptors have no identified antigens. The sample was cultured PBMCs, taken from culture after CMV antigen stimulation. Receptors were obtained from a human donor in good health (CMV status not recorded). Some clones in this sample may be carry-over from other donors' samples.

This clonotype was found many times. The rearrangement links TRBV7-2 to TRBJ1-6, with 11 bases matching TRBD1. The ends lost 5 bases at V and 10 bases at J; junction bases unmatched: 7. The V gene's germline CDR1 is SGHTA and CDR2 FQGNSA. The CDR3 runs 15 residues. Here the CDR3 DNA reads TGTGCCAGCAGCCCGGACAGGGGGCCTAGATCACCCCTCCACTTT. Translation: CASSPDRGPRSPLHF.

The CDR3, as DNA: TGTGCCAGCGGGGCCCCGGGAACGCAGTATTTT. Encoded protein: CASGAPGTQYF. The V gene is TRBV6-2 or TRBV6-3, the J gene TRBJ2-3; possibly TRBD1 or TRBD2 for D (5 bases each). Looked up from germline, CDR1 is MNHEY and CDR2 is SVGEGT. V lost 8 bases and J 9 bases, leaving 12 bases between the germline ends. There are 11 residues in the CDR3.

This clonotype is a singleton in its sample. This chain uses TRBV7-9 with TRBJ1-4, with D unclear. Trimming stripped 0 bases from V and 7 bases from J, with 9 bases between. Germline V gene data show CDR1 as SEHNR and CDR2 as FQNEAQ (reference sequence). The CDR3 has 14 amino acids. CDR3: CASSLAESSEKLFF. The CDR3 DNA follows: TGTGCCAGCAGCTTAGCTGAATCTAGTGAAAAACTGTTTTTT.

This clonotype was recorded a few times. The chain has TRBV19 and TRBJ2-7; D is unclear. Germline V gene lookup returns CDR1 LNHDA and CDR2 SQIVND (reference sequence). CDR3 size: 13 residues. V lost 4 bases and J 3 bases, leaving 10 bases between the germline ends. The DNA for the CDR3 is TGTGCCAGTAGTAGCTCCGACCGCTACGAGCAGTACTTC. Translating gives CASSSSDRYEQYF. Complete variable domain (other parts from reference TRBV19 and TRBJ2-7): DGGITQSPKYLFRKEGQNVTLSCEQNLNHDAMYWYRQDPGQGLRLIYYSQIVNDFQKGDIAEGYSVSREKKESFPLTVTSAQKNPTAFYLCASSSSDRYEQYFGPGTRLTVT.

With regard to this clonotype: A junction boundary mismatches the germline segment, possibly from a read error. The chain joins TRBV20-1 to TRBJ2-4; 9 bases fit TRBD1. This CDR3 comprises 24 residues. Germline V gene lookup returns CDR1 DFQATT and CDR2 SNEGSKA (reference sequence). The CDR3 nucleotides are TGCAGTGCTGGAGAGACCGAGTGTATTAGACCGGGACAGGGTGTTTTTGAGGTAGAAAACATTCAGTACTTC. Translation gives CSAGETECIRPGQGVFEVENIQYF.

This clonotype came up a few times. This chain connects TRBV11-1 to TRBJ2-1; a weak D match, TRBD2 (5 bases). The CDR3 is 14 amino acids. The germline V and J ends were trimmed by 4 bases and 4 bases, with 11 bases remaining between them. CDR1 is SGHAT and CDR2 is FQDESV in the germline V gene (reference sequence). CDR3 coding DNA: TGTGCCAGCAGCTCGTCCGGGGTTTACAATGAGCAGTTCTTC. Translated, it gives CASSSSGVYNEQFF.

V gene TRBV19 combines with J gene TRBJ1-2; 8 nucleotides line up with TRBD1. J lost 4 bases, V lost 7 bases, and 5 bases had no gene match. This CDR3 is 13 amino acids long. The germline CDR1 and CDR2 sequences are LNHDA and SQIVND (reference sequence). CDR3: CASMDRVSYGYTF. In DNA form, the CDR3 reads TGTGCCAGTATGGACAGGGTTTCCTATGGCTACACCTTC.

The chain recombines TRBV6-1 with TRBJ2-7; D not certain. Germline values: CDR1 MNHNS, CDR2 SASEGT. The CDR3 covers 16 residues. Trimming pared 5 bases from V and 6 bases from J, leaving 23 bases between. The CDR3 DNA follows: TGTGCCAGCAGTCCCATTACTACCAGGATCACCCTCGAGCAGTACTTC. The encoded protein is CASSPITTRITLEQYF.

The rearrangement joins TRBV15 to TRBJ1-2; a weak D match, TRBD1 (6 bases). There are 16 residues in the CDR3. Germline values: CDR1 LNHNV, CDR2 YYDKDF (reference sequence). Trimming left V 2 bases short and J 2 bases short, with 15 bases between. CDR3 region: CATSRKSGGANYGYTF. The CDR3 coding sequence is TGTGCCACCAGCAGAAAAAGTGGGGGGGCAAACTATGGCTACACCTTC.

This chain links TRBV10-3 with TRBJ1-1; no clear D. This CDR3 spans 13 amino acids. Germline CDR1 ENHRY, CDR2 SYGVKD. With 2 bases removed from V and 3 bases from J, the gap between germline ends came to 7 bases. Written as DNA, the CDR3 is TGTGCCATCAGTGAGGAGGGAGACACTGAAGCTTTCTTT. This sequence encodes CAISEEGDTEAFF.

This clonotype was counted a single time. DNA for the CDR3: TGTGCCAGCAGTCCCCGGGAAAGGGACCCAAGGGCACCCCTCCACTTT. This sequence encodes CASSPRERDPRAPLHF. The chain employs TRBV6-8 and TRBJ1-6; tentatively, D is TRBD1 (5 bases). Trimming pared 5 bases from V and 11 bases from J, leaving 22 bases between. Germline lookup yields CDR1 MNHGY and CDR2 SAAAGT. CDR3 length equals 16 residues.

The V call is TRBV11-2, the J call TRBJ2-3; TRBD2 agrees at 8 bases. J gave up 1 base and V 8 bases, and 8 bases lay outside the gene matches. Germline loops: CDR1 SGHAT, CDR2 FQNNGV. The CDR3 spans 15 residues. CDR3 nucleotides: TGTGCCAGCGGACACGGGGGGGGGCGCACAGATACGCAGTATTTT. Encoded protein: CASGHGGGRTDTQYF.

The J gene is TRBJ2-3, the V gene TRBV11-2, with TRBD2 matching over 12 bases. Trimming took 3 bases from V and 1 from J; bases not matched to a gene: 8. Germline CDR1 is SGHAT and CDR2 is FQNNGV. The CDR3 contains 18 residues. CDR3 sequence (DNA): TGTGCCAGCAGCTTTAAACTAGCGGGAGGTTCGGGCACAGATACGCAGTATTTT. The encoded protein is CASSFKLAGGSGTDTQYF.

The chain uses TRBV20-1 and TRBJ2-1, with 13 bases aligning to TRBD2. Looked up from germline, CDR1 is DFQATT and CDR2 is SNEGSKA (reference sequence). With V trimmed by 4 bases and J by 7 bases, 16 bases remained unmatched. The CDR3 extends over 18 amino acids. CDR3 region: CSATAGLAGLMLGNEQFF. CDR3 DNA: TGCAGTGCTACGGCGGGACTAGCGGGACTAATGTTGGGAAATGAGCAGTTCTTC.

This clonotype has only a few counts. This chain connects TRBV10-3 to TRBJ1-1; D is unclear. Germline V gene sequence: CDR1 ENHRY, CDR2 SYGVKD. The CDR3 length is 11 residues. V was shortened by 3 bases and J by 5 bases, with 4 bases between the two germline ends. The CDR3 is CAISEMTEAFF. Written as DNA, the CDR3 is TGTGCCATCAGTGAAATGACTGAAGCTTTCTTT.

The rearrangement joins TRBV12-3 or TRBV12-4 to TRBJ1-5; maybe TRBD1 (5 bases). V was cut by 3 bases and J by 6 bases, with 9 bases left in between. The CDR3 is 13 amino acids. CDR3 nucleotides: TGTGCCAGCAGTTTGGGGGATAGTCAGCCCCAGCATTTT. Protein sequence: CASSLGDSQPQHF.

Notes on this clonotype: An end of the junction does not agree with germline; a read error may underlie this. CDR3 residues: CASSFEGPGYIF. For the CDR3, the DNA is TGTGCCAGCAGCTTTGAGGGGCCTGGCTACATCTTC. V and J are TRBV7-2 and TRBJ1-2; tentatively, D is TRBD1 (5 bases). The CDR3 is 12 amino acids. Germline assignment: CDR1 SGHTA and CDR2 FQGNSA. The whole variable domain, filled in from reference TRBV7-2 and TRBJ1-2, reads GAGVSQSPSNKVTEKGKDVELRCDPISGHTALYWYRQSLGQGLEFLIYFQGNSAPDKSGLPSDRFSAERTGGSVSTLTIQRTQQEDSAVYLCASSFEGPGYIFGSGTRLTVV.

This clonotype came up a few times. The chain links TRBV19 to TRBJ1-1, with TRBD1 matching 7 bases. Unmatched junction bases numbered 5, after V lost 5 bases and J lost 2 bases. Germline V CDR1 and CDR2: LNHDA, SQIVND (reference sequence). The CDR3 is 14 amino acids. The CDR3 sequence: CASSLDRKNTEAFF. The CDR3 DNA follows: TGTGCCAGTAGTCTGGACAGGAAAAACACTGAAGCTTTCTTT.

This clonotype was counted a single time. The junction and the germline gene differ at one end; a read error may be behind it. The chain has TRBV7-2 and TRBJ2-1; 15 bases agree with TRBD2. CDR3 size: 17 residues. CDR1 is SGHTA, CDR2 FQGNSA, per germline. CDR3 region: CASSGGTSGGFYSEQFF. DNA of the CDR3: TGTGCCAGCAGCGGGGGGACTAGCGGGGGGTTTTACAGTGAGCAGTTCTTC.

This clonotype was counted a few times. The rearrangement uses TRBV6-5 and TRBJ1-1, with unresolved D. This CDR3 is built from 13 residues. Trimming removed 5 bases from V and 0 bases from J, with 7 bases in between. CDR1 is MNHEY, CDR2 SVGAGI, per germline. The CDR3 DNA sequence: TGTGCCAGCAGTGGAAGCGTGAACACTGAAGCTTTCTTT. This gives the protein CASSGSVNTEAFF.

The V call is TRBV5-1, the J call TRBJ1-4; no clear D. The germline V gene has CDR1 SGHRS and CDR2 YFSETQ. The CDR3 contains 15 residues. Trimming removed 2 bases from V and 0 bases from J, with 8 bases in between. The CDR3 loop reads CASSFQRATNEKLFF. CDR3 coding DNA: TGCGCCAGCAGCTTCCAGCGGGCAACTAATGAAAAACTGTTTTTT.

The gene calls are TRBV11-2 and TRBJ2-5; 8 nucleotides agree with TRBD2. The CDR3 is made up of 15 amino acids. Trimming removed 5 bases from V and 1 base from J; junction bases left unmatched: 6. Germline lookup yields CDR1 SGHAT and CDR2 FQNNGV. The CDR3 coding sequence is TGTGCCAGCAGCCCAGGACTAGCCCGCCAAGAGACCCAGTACTTC. Translated, it gives CASSPGLARQETQYF.

The rearrangement joins TRBV7-9 to TRBJ1-1, with D uncertain. The CDR3 sequence is 12 residues long. V lost 4 bases and J 7 bases, leaving 10 bases between the germline ends. Germline V gives CDR1 SEHNR, CDR2 FQNEAQ (reference sequence). CDR3 coding DNA: TGTGCCAGCAGCTCAGAAGGGATTGAAGCTTTCTTT. Translation gives CASSSEGIEAFF.

The chain links TRBV5-4 to TRBJ1-6, with no clear D. Looked up from germline, CDR1 is SGHNT and CDR2 is YYREEE (reference sequence). CDR3 length equals 14 residues. V was cut by 4 bases and J by 8 bases, with 13 bases left in between. CDR3 loop: CASSAGVQDSPLHF. CDR3 nucleotide sequence: TGTGCCAGCAGCGCGGGTGTTCAGGATTCACCCCTCCACTTT.

This clonotype was seen more than once but under ten times. The V gene is TRBV24-1, the J gene TRBJ2-1, with 9 bases aligning to TRBD1. V lost 4 bases and J lost 7; bases outside the gene matches: 7. The CDR3 is made up of 15 amino acids. The germline V gene has CDR1 KGHDR and CDR2 SFDVKD. CDR3 DNA sequence: TGTGCCACCAGTGAGGCACCGGGACAGGGAAATGAGCAGTTCTTC. Translating gives CATSEAPGQGNEQFF.

The gene calls are TRBV25-1 and TRBJ1-6, with D hard to call. Germline V gene lookup returns CDR1 MGHDK and CDR2 SYGVNS. The V end lost 1 base, the J end lost 0 bases, and 10 bases lay between the germline ends. The CDR3 extends over 17 amino acids. The CDR3 region has the DNA TGTGCCAGCAGTGAATCTGAGGGCCTCTCCTATAATTCACCCCTCCACTTT. Translated: CASSESEGLSYNSPLHF.

The J gene is TRBJ1-3, the V gene TRBV7-6, with D maybe TRBD1 (6 bases). Trimming shortened V by 1 base and J by 1 base, and 20 bases separated the two germline ends. This CDR3 contains 19 residues. CDR1 and CDR2 from the germline V gene are SGHVS and FNYEAQ. CDR3 amino acids: CASSLESVGRGSSGNTIYF. DNA for the CDR3: TGTGCCAGCAGCTTAGAGAGCGTGGGCAGGGGATCATCTGGAAACACCATATATTTT. Looking up the rest from reference TRBV7-6 and TRBJ1-3 gives the full variable domain: GAGVSQSPRYKVTKRGQDVALRCDPISGHVSLYWYRQALGQGPEFLTYFNYEAQQDKSGLPNDRFSAERPEGSISTLTIQRTEQRDSAMYRCASSLESVGRGSSGNTIYFGEGSWLTVV.

The rearrangement links TRBV20-1 to TRBJ2-4; D possibly corresponds to TRBD2 (5 bases). Trimming removed 1 base at V and 0 bases at J, with 13 bases between. Germline CDR1 is DFQATT and CDR2 is SNEGSKA (reference sequence). The CDR3 is made up of 16 amino acids. The CDR3 sequence: CSARVHVGLAKNIQYF. In nucleotides, the CDR3 is TGCAGTGCTAGAGTTCATGTCGGACTAGCCAAAAACATTCAGTACTTC.